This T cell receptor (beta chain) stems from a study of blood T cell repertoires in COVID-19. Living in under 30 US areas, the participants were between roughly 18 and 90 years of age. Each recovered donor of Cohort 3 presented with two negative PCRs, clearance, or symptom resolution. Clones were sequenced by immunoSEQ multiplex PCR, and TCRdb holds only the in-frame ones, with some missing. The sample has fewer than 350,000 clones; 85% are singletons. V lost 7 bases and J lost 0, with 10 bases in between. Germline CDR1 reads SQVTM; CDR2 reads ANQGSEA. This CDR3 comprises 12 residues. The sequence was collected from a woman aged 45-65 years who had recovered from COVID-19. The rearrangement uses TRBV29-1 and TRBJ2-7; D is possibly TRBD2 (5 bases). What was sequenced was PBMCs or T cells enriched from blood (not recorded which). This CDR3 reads CSAEGSSYEQYF. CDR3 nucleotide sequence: TGCAGCGCAGAGGGAAGCTCCTACGAGCAGTACTTC.